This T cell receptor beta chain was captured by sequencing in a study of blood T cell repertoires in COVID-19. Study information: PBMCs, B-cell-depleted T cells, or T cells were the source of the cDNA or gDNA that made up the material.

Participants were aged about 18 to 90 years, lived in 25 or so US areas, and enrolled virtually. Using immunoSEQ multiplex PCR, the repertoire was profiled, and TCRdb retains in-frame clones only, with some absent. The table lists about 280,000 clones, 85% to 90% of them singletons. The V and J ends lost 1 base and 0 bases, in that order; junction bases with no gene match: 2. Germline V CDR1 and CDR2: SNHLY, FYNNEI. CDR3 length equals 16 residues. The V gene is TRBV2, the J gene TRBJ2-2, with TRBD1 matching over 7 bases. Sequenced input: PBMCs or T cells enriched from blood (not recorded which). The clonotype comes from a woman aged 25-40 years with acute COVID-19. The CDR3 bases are TGTGCCAGCAGTGAAGTGGGGACAGCGAACACCGGGGAGCTGTTTTTT. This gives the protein CASSEVGTANTGELFF. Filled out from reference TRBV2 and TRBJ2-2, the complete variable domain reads EPEVTQTPSHQVTQMGQEVILRCVPISNHLYFYWYRQILGQKVEFLVSFYNNEISEKSEIFDDQFSVERPDGSNFTLKIRSTKLEDSAMYFCASSEVGTANTGELFFGEGSRLTVL.